This TCR beta chain came from a study of human T cells and chemical hapten exposure. This clonotype was observed a few times. The germline gives CDR1 MNHEY, CDR2 SMNVEV (reference sequence). V gave up 3 bases and J gave up 3 bases; unmatched junction bases: 5. The CDR3 sequence is 15 residues long. TCRdb redid the calling of the RACE reads with MiXCR, one entry per CDR3 protein. The data contain about 79,000 distinct CDR3 sequences, about 8.7% of them singletons. Sample time point: healthy volunteer bleed at 6 weeks. Unfractionated whole blood was the source of the extracted total RNA. J is TRBJ2-7 and V is TRBV27; 10 nucleotides line up with TRBD1. This TCR came from a male donor in good health. Some clones in this sample may be carry-over from other donors' samples. The sequenced sample was whole blood. The CDR3 sequence: CASSLEGQGNYEQYF. The DNA of the CDR3 is TGTGCCAGCAGTTTGGAGGGACAGGGGAACTACGAGCAGTACTTC.